This T cell receptor beta chain derives from a study of cytomegalovirus exposure and HLA in healthy donors. The V and J ends lost 6 bases and 3 bases respectively, with 14 bases between them. Germline values: CDR1 KGHSH, CDR2 LQKENI. The CDR3 runs 14 residues. General study results and limits: The study flagged approximately 180 TCR beta chains as cytomegalovirus-associated. Rarity characterized most TCR sequences, yet some public TCRs appeared in many donors.

Regarding this clone: What it binds is not known.

This PCR relied on a set of 60 Vbeta primers and 13 Jbeta primers. Original analysis: The authors later counted about 80 million unique TCR beta chains, some 12 million of them shared. Clones were read by immunoSEQ multiplex PCR, and TCRdb kept only the in-frame ones, dropping some. The V and J calls and clone size are taken from that table; D and trimming were inferred from the DNA. The data hold 70,000 or so clones, with 75% to 90% observed a single time. The sequence came from a woman younger than 45 in good health and CMV-seropositive. The sequencing input was PBMCs. This sequence joins TRBV18 and TRBJ1-2; D is possibly TRBD1 (6 bases). DNA for the CDR3: TGTGCCAGCTCCAAAACAAACAGGGACTATGGCTACACCTTC. It encodes CASSKTNRDYGYTF. Complete variable domain (other parts from reference TRBV18 and TRBJ1-2): NAGVMQNPRHLVRRRGQEARLRCSPMKGHSHVYWYRQLPEEGLKFMVYLQKENIIDESGMPKERFSAEFPKEGPSILRIQQVVRGDSAAYFCASSKTNRDYGYTFGSGTRLTVV.